The source of this T cell receptor beta chain is a study of blood T cells in healthy people across ages. The CDR3 length is 13 residues. J was trimmed by 6 bases and V by 5 bases; bases with no gene match: 7. Germline CDR1 SGHTA, CDR2 FQGNSA. The study, taken as a whole, reports: Reliance upon unsorted PBMCs precluded definitive naive versus antigen-experienced comparison.

PBMCs, at least 6.5 million per sample, were isolated. For this clonotype: The target antigen is unknown.

The second PCR ran roughly 6 to 12 cycles with a sample-barcoded 5' primer and J-beta primers. Every cDNA molecule carried a tag from a template-switch adaptor bearing 12 random nucleotides. A single record per CDR3 protein comes from TCRdb applying MiXCR to the 5' RACE reads. The sample includes 1.5 million to 2 million distinct CDR3 sequences, 49% of them seen just once. Sequenced sample: blood. V and J are TRBV7-2 and TRBJ2-7; 7 bases match TRBD1. This TCR derives from a woman in her forties in good health. The CDR3 region is CASSNYRGLEQYF. The CDR3 nucleotides are TGTGCCAGCAGCAACTACAGGGGCCTCGAGCAGTACTTC.